This T cell receptor beta chain was recovered during a study of control samples from healthy donors and cancer patients. Measured with immunoSEQ multiplex PCR; TCRdb has only the in-frame clones, and not every one. This table has fewer than 200,000 clones, around 93% appearing once. This CDR3 comprises 16 residues. V dropped 1 base and J dropped 4 bases, with 14 bases sitting between them. The germline gives CDR1 LGHNA, CDR2 YSLEER. The material sequenced was blood. This TCR derives from a woman in her sixties or seventies in good health. This chain connects TRBV4-3 to TRBJ1-5; possibly TRBD1 for D (5 bases). CDR3 nucleotide sequence: TGCGCCAGCAGCCAAGGAGCCAGGGTAGATAATCAGCCCCAGCATTTT. Translation: CASSQGARVDNQPQHF.